The 25 T cell receptor beta chains reported below all come from one sample, sequenced in a study of cytomegalovirus exposure and HLA in healthy donors. In the PCR, 60 Vbeta and 13 Jbeta primers were used. Profiled with immunoSEQ multiplex PCR; TCRdb holds only in-frame clones, not every one. The sample yields roughly 200,000 clones, around three quarters seen once. Sequencing input: PBMCs. The origin of the receptors is a man in his thirties or forties in good health and CMV-seronegative.

This rearrangement joins TRBV6-5 to TRBJ2-7, with 10 bases identical to TRBD1. This CDR3 spans 15 amino acids. Germline assignment: CDR1 MNHEY and CDR2 SVGAGI. V lost 4 bases to trimming and J lost 2 bases; unmatched junction nucleotides: 5. This CDR3 reads CASSWGTGETYEQYF. CDR3 nucleotide sequence: TGTGCCAGCAGTTGGGGGACAGGGGAGACCTACGAGCAGTACTTC.

The rearrangement uses TRBV9 and TRBJ2-7; possibly TRBD1 for D (5 bases). The CDR3 runs to 14 residues. Germline V gene sequence: CDR1 SGDLS, CDR2 YYNGEE. V gave up 0 bases and J gave up 6 bases, with 13 bases separating them. The CDR3, as DNA: TGTGCCAGCAGCGTAGCTGAAGGCAGGGCCGAGCAGTACTTC. It codes for CASSVAEGRAEQYF.

This clone was counted between two and nine times. This chain links TRBV5-5 with TRBJ2-3, with TRBD2 identical over 8 bases. The CDR3 is 15 amino acids. Germline values: CDR1 SGHKS, CDR2 YYEKEE (reference sequence). The V and J ends lost 1 base and 4 bases, in that order; junction bases with no gene match: 5. DNA for the CDR3: TGTGCCAGCAGCTTGAGCGGGAGTTGGGCAGATACGCAGTATTTT. Amino acids: CASSLSGSWADTQYF.

The J gene is TRBJ2-3, the V gene TRBV5-1; perhaps TRBD2 as D (6 bases). The CDR3 is 15 amino acids. V lost 5 bases, J lost 0 bases, and 13 bases lay in between. CDR1 and CDR2 (germline): SGHRS, YFSETQ. CDR3 residues: CASRYSGTSTDTQYF. The CDR3 DNA follows: TGCGCCAGCAGGTATAGCGGAACTAGCACAGATACGCAGTATTTT.

The chain links TRBV5-1 to TRBJ2-3, with 12 bases fitting TRBD2. This CDR3 spans 15 amino acids. The germline gives CDR1 SGHRS, CDR2 YFSETQ. Unmatched junction bases numbered 2, after V lost 0 bases and J lost 6 bases. DNA of the CDR3: TGCGCCAGCAGCTTGGAAACTAGCGGGAGGGATACGCAGTATTTT. It codes for CASSLETSGRDTQYF.

The chain uses TRBV7-9 and TRBJ1-2; D unclear. There are 14 residues in the CDR3. The V and J ends lost 3 bases and 4 bases respectively, with 12 bases between them. Germline V gene data show CDR1 as SEHNR and CDR2 as FQNEAQ (reference sequence). This CDR3 is CASSFASTGYGYTF. The CDR3, as DNA: TGTGCCAGCAGCTTCGCAAGTACTGGCTATGGCTACACCTTC.

V usage is TRBV6-4 and J usage is TRBJ2-1; D ambiguous. The germline V and J ends were trimmed by 10 bases and 10 bases, with 11 bases remaining between them. This CDR3 has 10 amino acids. Germline V CDR1 and CDR2: MRHNA, SNTAGT. CDR3 sequence: CAILVAEQFF. The CDR3 coding sequence is TGTGCCATCCTAGTGGCGGAGCAGTTCTTC.

This sequence joins TRBV11-2 and TRBJ2-1; 8 bases align to TRBD2. Trimming cost V 5 bases and J 5 bases; bases outside gene matches: 8. CDR1 is SGHAT and CDR2 is FQNNGV in the germline V gene. This CDR3 is 15 amino acids long. The CDR3 protein is CASSHKTSVDNEQFF. CDR3 nucleotide sequence: TGTGCCAGCAGCCATAAGACTAGCGTAGACAATGAGCAGTTCTTC. Full variable domain (outside the CDR3, taken from reference TRBV11-2 and TRBJ2-1): EAGVAQSPRYKIIEKRQSVAFWCNPISGHATLYWYQQILGQGPKLLIQFQNNGVVDDSQLPKDRFSAERLKGVDSTLKIQPAKLEDSAVYLCASSHKTSVDNEQFFGPGTRLTVL.

This rearrangement joins TRBV2 to TRBJ2-1; D is unresolved. The germline V gene has CDR1 SNHLY and CDR2 FYNNEI. The CDR3 length is 11 residues. Trimming removed 6 bases from V and 3 bases from J, with 3 bases in between. CDR3 sequence: CASSYYNEQFF. DNA for the CDR3: TGTGCCAGCAGCTACTACAATGAGCAGTTCTTC.

The chain links TRBV9 to TRBJ2-2, with 10 bases fitting TRBD2. Trimming cost V 4 bases and J 1 base; bases outside gene matches: 1. The CDR3 is 15 residues long. Germline V gives CDR1 SGDLS, CDR2 YYNGEE. CDR3 residues: CASSTSGKNTGELFF. The CDR3 region has the DNA TGTGCCAGCAGCACTAGCGGGAAGAACACCGGGGAGCTGTTTTTT. Combining the CDR3 with reference TRBV9 and TRBJ2-2 gives the whole variable domain DSGVTQTPKHLITATGQRVTLRCSPRSGDLSVYWYQQSLDQGLQFLIQYYNGEERAKGNILERFSAQQFPDLHSELNLSSLELGDSALYFCASSTSGKNTGELFFGEGSRLTVL.

V and J are TRBV27 and TRBJ2-7; 8 nucleotides match TRBD2. The CDR3 has 16 residues. Germline V gene sequence: CDR1 MNHEY, CDR2 SMNVEV (reference sequence). The ends lost 2 bases at V and 1 base at J; junction bases unmatched: 7. In DNA, the CDR3 is TGTGCCAGCAGTTTAATTTCTAGCGGGTGGTCCTACGAGCAGTACTTC. Its protein is CASSLISSGWSYEQYF.

The chain couples TRBV28 to TRBJ2-1; unclear D gene. Trimming pared 4 bases from V and 8 bases from J, leaving 12 bases between. Germline V gene data show CDR1 as MDHEN and CDR2 as SYDVKM. The CDR3 has 13 residues. The CDR3 here is CASSSRVSDEQFF. Written as DNA, the CDR3 is TGTGCCAGCAGTTCTCGGGTCTCCGATGAGCAGTTCTTC. Together with reference TRBV28 and TRBJ2-1, the CDR3 gives the full variable domain: DVKVTQSSRYLVKRTGEKVFLECVQDMDHENMFWYRQDPGLGLRLIYFSYDVKMKEKGDIPEGYSVSREKKERFSLILESASTNQTSMYLCASSSRVSDEQFFGPGTRLTVL.

This chain joins TRBV4-1 and TRBJ2-2, with 9 bases matching TRBD2. Looked up from germline, CDR1 is MGHRA and CDR2 is YSYEKL. The CDR3 is 16 residues long. The junction had 2 bases not matched to a gene; V was cut back by 1 base and J by 2 bases. The CDR3 DNA reads TGCGCCAGCAGCCAAGTAGCGGGAGTTAACACCGGGGAGCTGTTTTTT. Translated, it gives CASSQVAGVNTGELFF.

This chain uses TRBV9 with TRBJ1-5; perhaps TRBD1 as D (6 bases). CDR1 is SGDLS and CDR2 is YYNGEE in the germline V gene. With 3 bases removed from V and 6 bases from J, the gap between germline ends came to 10 bases. The CDR3 sequence is 13 residues long. The CDR3, as DNA: TGTGCCAGCAGCGGGGGGGGCGGTCAGCCCCAGCATTTT. Its translation: CASSGGGGQPQHF.

This sequence joins TRBV7-2 and TRBJ2-3, with D tentatively TRBD1 (6 bases). The CDR3 length is 18 residues. CDR1 is SGHTA, CDR2 FQGNSA, per germline. Trimming shortened V by 4 bases and J by 0 bases, and 20 bases separated the two germline ends. The CDR3 loop is CASSYQALGALSTDTQYF. In DNA form, the CDR3 reads TGTGCCAGCAGCTATCAAGCCCTGGGGGCCTTGAGCACAGATACGCAGTATTTT. The whole variable domain, remainder taken from reference TRBV7-2 and TRBJ2-3, is GAGVSQSPSNKVTEKGKDVELRCDPISGHTALYWYRQSLGQGLEFLIYFQGNSAPDKSGLPSDRFSAERTGGSVSTLTIQRTQQEDSAVYLCASSYQALGALSTDTQYFGPGTRLTVL.

The V and J genes are TRBV6-1 and TRBJ2-7; maybe TRBD1 (5 bases). V lost 3 bases and J lost 3, with 18 bases in between. Germline V gene data show CDR1 as MNHNS and CDR2 as SASEGT. The length of the CDR3 is 16 residues. CDR3 loop: CASSDPGETDFYEQYF. CDR3 bases: TGTGCCAGCAGTGATCCCGGAGAGACAGACTTCTACGAGCAGTACTTC.

A note on this clone: One end of the junction is discordant with germline, which a read error may explain. The chain couples TRBV7-7 to TRBJ1-2, with 10 bases fitting TRBD1. The germline V gene encodes CDR1 SSHAT and CDR2 FNYEAQ (reference sequence). CDR3 length: 17 residues. The CDR3 nucleotides are TGTGCTAGCAGCTTGGGTCTTGGGACAGGGGAGAACTATGGCTACACCTTC. It encodes CASSLGLGTGENYGYTF.

The CDR3 spells CAWSGTGANTEAFF. Here the CDR3 DNA reads TGTGCCTGGAGTGGGACAGGGGCGAACACTGAAGCTTTCTTT. The J gene is TRBJ1-1, the V gene TRBV30; 9 bases agree with TRBD1. The V segment lost 1 base and the J segment 1 base; nucleotides outside the gene matches: 1. Germline CDR1 and CDR2: GTSNPN and SVGIG (reference sequence). There are 14 residues in the CDR3.

J is TRBJ2-4 and V is TRBV25-1; 10 bases agree with TRBD2. The CDR3 length is 16 residues. V shed 4 bases and J 3 bases; nucleotides not matched to a gene: 6. Germline assignment: CDR1 MGHDK and CDR2 SYGVNS. The CDR3 DNA follows: TGTGCCAGCAGTGGCTCTAGCGGGAGAGGCAAAAACATTCAGTACTTC. This codes for CASSGSSGRGKNIQYF.

The rearrangement uses TRBV19 and TRBJ2-7; 9 bases are shared with TRBD1. The CDR3 is made up of 14 amino acids. Germline-derived CDR1 and CDR2 are LNHDA and SQIVND (reference sequence). Trimming removed 4 bases from V and 9 bases from J; junction bases left unmatched: 10. The CDR3 region is CASSTGQGKKGQYF. CDR3 DNA: TGTGCCAGTAGTACGGGACAGGGAAAAAAGGGGCAGTACTTC.

The rearrangement uses TRBV4-2 and TRBJ1-2, with D unresolved. The CDR3 has 16 amino acids. With 0 bases removed from V and 4 bases from J, the gap between germline ends came to 15 bases. CDR1 LGHNA and CDR2 YNFKEQ come from the germline V gene. The CDR3 region is CASSQDLSLRGYGYTF. In nucleotides, the CDR3 is TGTGCCAGCAGCCAAGATTTGAGCTTACGAGGCTATGGCTACACCTTC.

This clone was found a few times. The V call is TRBV25-1, the J call TRBJ2-4; 10 bases align to TRBD2. The CDR3 is 18 amino acids. V shed 5 bases and J 5 bases; nucleotides not matched to a gene: 15. Germline assignment: CDR1 MGHDK and CDR2 SYGVNS. The CDR3 DNA is TGTGCCAGCAGTAAGCCTCTAGCGGGAGAAGGAGGAGAAAACATTCAGTACTTC. Translating it yields CASSKPLAGEGGENIQYF.

The table lists this clone with a few counts. This chain connects TRBV10-3 to TRBJ2-1; 14 nucleotides align to TRBD2. Trimming took 7 bases from V and 10 from J; bases not matched to a gene: 6. Germline CDR1 reads ENHRY; CDR2 reads SYGVKD. This CDR3 is built from 14 residues. CDR3 sequence reads: CAIKGLAGDGEQFF. The CDR3 DNA reads as TGTGCCATCAAGGGACTAGCGGGAGACGGGGAGCAGTTCTTC.

The DNA for the CDR3 is TGTGCCAGCAGTTTACGGCCAGGGGTCACCGGGGAGCTGTTTTTT. This gives the protein CASSLRPGVTGELFF. This sequence joins TRBV27 and TRBJ2-2, with a weak D call TRBD1 (6 bases). This CDR3 has 15 amino acids. CDR1 is MNHEY, CDR2 SMNVEV, per germline (reference sequence). The germline V and J ends were trimmed by 2 bases and 4 bases, with 11 bases remaining between them.

This chain joins TRBV7-9 and TRBJ2-1; 14 bases are a match to TRBD2. Per the germline V gene, CDR1 is SEHNR and CDR2 is FQNEAQ (reference sequence). There are 19 residues in the CDR3. The ends lost 5 bases at V and 1 base at J; junction bases unmatched: 10. The CDR3 loop reads CASSPGLAGVYESYNEQFF. Here the CDR3 DNA reads TGTGCCAGCAGCCCGGGACTAGCGGGAGTATATGAGTCCTACAATGAGCAGTTCTTC.